Sequencing of this T cell receptor beta chain was carried out in a study of CD8 T cells in ankylosing spondylitis. Findings of the study overall: Clones linked to disease were reported to show significant enrichment in matched ankylosing spondylitis synovial fluid.

TCRdb redid the calling of the 5' RACE reads with MiXCR, one entry per CDR3 protein. The sample records under 120,000 distinct CDR3 sequences, 20% to 30% being singletons. This CDR3 spans 12 amino acids. The V and J ends lost 1 base and 14 bases respectively, with 13 bases between them. Germline V gene data show CDR1 as SGHDT and CDR2 as YYEEEE. On this clonotype itself: No antigen is known for it.

Sample: synovial fluid, either unsorted or a sorted T cell fraction (not recorded which). This sequence was found in a male donor with ankylosing spondylitis. The rearrangement uses TRBV5-6 and TRBJ2-1, with TRBD1 as a possible D gene (6 bases). This chain's CDR3 is CASSLTGRREFF. The CDR3 nucleotides read TGTGCCAGCAGCTTGACAGGGCGAAGGGAGTTCTTC.